This T cell receptor beta chain is from a study of blood T cell repertoires in COVID-19 (dated by TCRdb to 2020 to 2022). Regarding the study in general: Collaborator samples came from the United States, Italy and Spain and covered acute and convalescent phases of COVID-19. Samples came from the ongoing ImmuneRACE study (first 160 participants) plus 1,254 subjects from 6 global collaborators. A freely available public database, intended as a resource for researchers studying the immune response to SARS-CoV-2, is where the repertoires were released. The prospective study material was composed of cDNA or gDNA derived from T cells, B-cell-depleted T cells, or PBMCs. Where available, HLA class I and class II types were taken from metadata supplied by the sample provider and were not determined by assay-based typing. Subjects who had been exposed to COVID-19, were actively infected with it, or had recovered from it provided the deeply sampled blood TCRbeta repertoires that made up the dataset. Sample metadata almost always included a de-identified subject ID, COVID-19 status, age in years and sex. Overall study outcomes, separate from this receptor: The quantity of clinical and demographic metadata differed by source and by participant and was supplied without curation.

TCRbeta CDR3 regions were amplified from genomic DNA by means of the immunoSEQ Assay, a bias-controlled multiplex PCR. On the study's bioinformatics: The number of nucleated cells in each sample was estimated by amplification of reference gene primers within the assay. Sequence reads were collapsed and filtered to measure the absolute abundance of every unique TCRbeta CDR3 rearrangement. Productive Simpson clonality was computed per sample as the square root of Simpson's diversity index over productive rearrangements. This immuneACCESS table, as held by TCRdb, lists in-frame sequences with V and J called but not all clones. Of the missing ones, under half trace to an unresolved V gene in checked studies; the others have no known cause. V, J and clone size are those of that table, while D and trimming were read from the DNA. Here the sample has about 180,000 clones; roughly 85% occur a single time. The ten most abundant clones make up 6.2% of the sample.

Participants in the prospective study were aged roughly 18 to 89 years, lived in some 24 United States geographic areas, and enrolled through a virtual design. To assign participants to cohorts, the prospective study relied on clinical history that participants themselves reported in a screening survey and a study questionnaire. ImmuneRACE Cohort 3 recovered participants were defined by two consecutive negative NP/OP PCR tests, healthcare professional clearance, or symptom resolution. In the prospective study, mobile phlebotomists collected whole blood, serum and a nasopharyngeal or oropharyngeal swab from each participant. Additional blood draws and questionnaires over an approximately 2-month period could optionally be provided by prospective study participants. Before DNA extraction, blood samples from the prospective study were shipped at room temperature or frozen. The V end loses 0 bases and the J end loses 4 bases, and a stretch of 12 bases separates them. For CDR1 and CDR2, the germline V gene (reference sequence) lists SEHNR and FQNEAQ. The CDR3, cysteine through phenylalanine, is 15 amino acids long. The entry retains the CDR3 DNA only, 45 bases that are in frame from base 1.

This clone was counted at least ten times. Its antigen is still unknown. No much larger clonotype is one base removed from it; base qualities were not supplied. The sequence links TRBV7-9 to TRBJ1-2, with TRBD1 perhaps the D gene, on 5 matching bases. The source of this sequence is a man aged 35 to 55 who had recovered from COVID-19. Sequencing was performed on PBMCs or T cells enriched from blood (not recorded which). The DNA sequence reads TGTGCCAGCAGCTTAGCTCGGGGACTGCCCTATGGCTACACCTTC. This is translated as CASSLARGLPYGYTF.